This TCR beta chain came from a study of T-cell memory formation after mild COVID-19. Study at large: Largely donor-specific sequence clusters came from a couple of donors.

TCRdb recomputed calls from the 5' RACE reads with MiXCR, one row per CDR3 protein. The sample records about 420,000 distinct CDR3 sequences, less than 25% being singletons. This clonotype was detected many times. Antigen specificity is unknown. The CDR3 is 14 amino acids. With 5 bases clipped from V and 3 bases from J, the junction kept 7 bases outside the gene matches. CDR1 is SGDLS, CDR2 YYNGEE, per germline. Study-level points and caveats: Cross-reactive memory seemingly joined, as some responding clones were found in pre-infection memory.

This sequence joins TRBV9 and TRBJ2-7; TRBD1 matches at 8 bases. The sample was PBMCs or a T cell subset sorted from them (not recorded which). This clonotype was obtained from an adult woman who had mild COVID-19 (a few samples of this study predate the infection). Cell type and time point are not known. Here the CDR3 DNA reads TGTGCCAGCAGTAGACAGGGGCTAGTCTACGAGCAGTACTTC. It is translated as CASSRQGLVYEQYF.